This T cell receptor beta chain was sequenced in a study of blood T cell repertoires in COVID-19. Looking at the study overall: Sites across the United States, Italy and Spain contributed samples from acute and convalescent COVID-19. PBMCs, B-cell-depleted T cells, or T cells provided the cDNA or gDNA that made up the material.

Authors' analysis steps: Reference gene primer amplification gave nucleated cell count estimates. Assay: immunoSEQ multiplex PCR; the TCRdb copy retains only in-frame clones and omits some. The V and J calls and clone size were taken over from that table, and D and trimming were inferred from the DNA. In the table there are fewer than 300,000 clones, around 89% of which are singletons. With 2 bases removed from V and 4 bases from J, the gap between germline ends came to 14 bases. There are 15 residues in the CDR3. The V gene's germline CDR1 is MNHEY and CDR2 SMNVEV (reference sequence). This chain uses TRBV27 with TRBJ1-1; D not resolved. The sample comprised peripheral blood. The source of this sequence is a man aged 30 to 39 with acute or convalescent COVID-19. The CDR3 region has the DNA TGTGCCAGCAGTTTAGCCGGGGAAAGGGTCACTGAAGCTTTCTTT. The encoded protein is CASSLAGERVTEAFF.